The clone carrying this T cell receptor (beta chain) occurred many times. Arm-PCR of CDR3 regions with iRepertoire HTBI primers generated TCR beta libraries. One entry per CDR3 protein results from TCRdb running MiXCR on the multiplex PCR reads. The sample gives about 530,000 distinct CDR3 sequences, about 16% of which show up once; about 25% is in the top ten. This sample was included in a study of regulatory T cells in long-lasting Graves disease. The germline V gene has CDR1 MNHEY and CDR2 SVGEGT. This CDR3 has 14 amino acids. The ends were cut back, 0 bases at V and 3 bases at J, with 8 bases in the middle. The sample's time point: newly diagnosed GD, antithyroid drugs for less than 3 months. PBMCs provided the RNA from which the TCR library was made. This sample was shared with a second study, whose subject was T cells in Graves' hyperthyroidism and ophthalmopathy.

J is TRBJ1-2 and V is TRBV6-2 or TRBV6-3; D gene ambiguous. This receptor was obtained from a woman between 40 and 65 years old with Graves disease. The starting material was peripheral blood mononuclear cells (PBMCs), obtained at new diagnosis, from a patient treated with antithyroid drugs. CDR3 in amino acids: CASSYSPGYYGYTF. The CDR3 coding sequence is TGTGCCAGCAGTTACTCGCCGGGCTACTATGGCTACACCTTC.